This TCR beta chain was identified during a study of cytomegalovirus exposure and HLA in healthy donors. Note on this clone: The antigen is not known. The sample carries other DNA sequences with the same CDR3.

The primer mix had 60 Vbeta and 13 Jbeta primers. Profiling relied on immunoSEQ multiplex PCR, and the TCRdb table lists in-frame clones only, not all of them. The table has 90,000 to 100,000 clones, approximately 9% seen once; the top ten hold about 4.7%. Regarding the study as a whole: Compared with the approximately 700-donor mean, an Asian-associated ancestry cluster reportedly had fewer N-insertions, according to a later analysis. TCR beta sequences numbering 16,951 were associated with HLA alleles at 0.05 false discovery rate in a later analysis.

Unmatched junction bases numbered 1, after V lost 3 bases and J lost 4 bases. The germline V gene encodes CDR1 SNHLY and CDR2 FYNNEI. This CDR3 spans 14 amino acids. The source material was PBMCs. This TCR was sampled from a man aged 45-65 years in good health and CMV-seropositive. This rearrangement joins TRBV2 to TRBJ1-1, with 11 bases matching TRBD1. In DNA, the CDR3 is TGTGCCAGCAGTGATGGGACAGGGGGCACTGAAGCTTTCTTT. It translates to CASSDGTGGTEAFF.